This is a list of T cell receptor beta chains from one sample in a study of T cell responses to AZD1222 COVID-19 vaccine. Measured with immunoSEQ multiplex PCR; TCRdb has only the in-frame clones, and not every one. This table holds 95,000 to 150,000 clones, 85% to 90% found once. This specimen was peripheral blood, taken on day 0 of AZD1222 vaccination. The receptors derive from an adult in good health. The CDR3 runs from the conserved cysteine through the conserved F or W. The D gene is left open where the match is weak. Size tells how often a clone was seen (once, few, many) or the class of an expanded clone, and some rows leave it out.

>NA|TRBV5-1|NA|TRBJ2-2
CASSRQANTGELFF
TGCGCCAGCAGCCGCCAGGCGAACACCGGGGAGCTGTTTTTT
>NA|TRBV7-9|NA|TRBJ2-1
CASSLGKDEQFF
TGTGCCAGCAGCTTAGGGAAGGATGAGCAGTTCTTC
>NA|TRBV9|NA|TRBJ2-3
CASSVGPTHSDTQYF
TGTGCCAGCAGCGTAGGCCCGACCCACAGCGATACGCAGTATTTT
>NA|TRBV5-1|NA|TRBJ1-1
CASSFGWRQNTEAFF
TGCGCCAGCAGCTTCGGCTGGCGACAGAACACTGAAGCTTTCTTT
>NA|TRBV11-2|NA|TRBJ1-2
CASSHRSVQGRGYGYTF
TGTGCCAGCAGCCACAGATCCGTTCAGGGGAGGGGGTATGGCTACACCTTC
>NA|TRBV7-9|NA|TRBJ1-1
CASSFGQGNTEAFF
TGTGCCAGCAGCTTCGGGCAGGGGAACACTGAAGCTTTCTTT
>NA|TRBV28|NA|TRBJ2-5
CASSLWGGKGETQYF
TGTGCCAGCAGTTTATGGGGGGGAAAAGGAGAGACCCAGTACTTC
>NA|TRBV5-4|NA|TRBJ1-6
CASSLAALYNSPLHF
TGTGCCAGCAGCTTGGCCGCCCTCTATAATTCACCCCTCCACTTT
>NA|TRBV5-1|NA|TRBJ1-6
CASSLGDGDQPLHF
TGCGCCAGCAGCTTGGGGGACGGGGATCAACCCCTCCACTTT
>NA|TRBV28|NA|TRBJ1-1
CASSLSAGLNTEAFF
TGTGCCAGCAGTTTATCGGCAGGTCTGAACACTGAAGCTTTCTTT
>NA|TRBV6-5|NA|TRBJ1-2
CASSYGGENYGYTF
TGTGCCAGCAGTTACGGGGGGGAGAACTATGGCTACACCTTC
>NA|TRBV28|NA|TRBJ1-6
CASSLDSTYNSPLHF
TGTGCCAGCAGTTTAGACAGCACCTATAATTCACCCCTCCACTTT
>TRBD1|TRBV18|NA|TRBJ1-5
CASRDRVGNQPQHF
TGTGCCAGCCGGGACAGGGTAGGCAATCAGCCCCAGCATTTT
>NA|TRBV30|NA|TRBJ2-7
CAWRARARAYEQYF
TGTGCCTGGAGAGCACGGGCTAGGGCCTACGAGCAGTACTTC
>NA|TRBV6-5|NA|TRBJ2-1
CASSYGGATWNVKFF
TGTGCCAGCAGTTACGGCGGGGCCACGTGGAATGTGAAGTTCTTC
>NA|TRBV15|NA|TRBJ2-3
CATSRGQAGTDTQYF
TGTGCCACCAGCAGAGGACAGGCTGGCACAGATACGCAGTATTTT
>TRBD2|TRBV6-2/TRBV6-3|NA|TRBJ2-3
CASSYSTGRESDTQYF
TGTGCCAGCAGTTACTCGACCGGGAGGGAGTCGGATACGCAGTATTTT
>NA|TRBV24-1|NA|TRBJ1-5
CATKNGGVCPNQPQHF
TGTGCCACCAAGAACGGGGGGGTATGTCCAAATCAGCCCCAGCATTTT
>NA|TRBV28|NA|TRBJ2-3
CASSFYKTGGTDTQYF
TGTGCCAGCAGTTTTTACAAAACAGGCGGTACAGATACGCAGTATTTT
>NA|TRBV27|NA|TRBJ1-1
CASSSPRGRDWNTEAFF
TGTGCCAGCAGTTCCCCCAGGGGCCGGGACTGGAACACTGAAGCTTTCTTT
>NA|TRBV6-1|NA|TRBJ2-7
CASSERQGYEQYF
TGTGCCAGCAGTGAGCGGCAGGGCTACGAGCAGTACTTC
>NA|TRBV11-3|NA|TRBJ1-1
CASSSRGRTEAFF
TGTGCCAGCAGCTCCCGTGGGCGGACTGAAGCTTTCTTT
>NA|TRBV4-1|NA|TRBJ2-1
CASSPTFAEQFF
TGCGCCAGCAGCCCGACTTTCGCTGAGCAGTTCTTC
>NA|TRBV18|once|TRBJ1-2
CASSPPPQERYGYTF
TGTGCCAGCTCACCACCGCCACAGGAACGGTATGGCTACACCTTC
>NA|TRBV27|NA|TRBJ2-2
CASSLSNIGSGELFF
TGTGCCAGCAGTTTATCAAACATCGGGTCTGGGGAGCTGTTTTTT
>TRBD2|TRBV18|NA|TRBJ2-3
CASSLPGGAGVGTDTQYF
TGTGCCAGCTCACTCCCCGGAGGAGCGGGAGTCGGCACAGATACGCAGTATTTT
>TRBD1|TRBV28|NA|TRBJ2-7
CASSLQDRGFWEQYF
TGTGCCAGCAGTCTCCAGGACAGGGGGTTTTGGGAGCAGTACTTC
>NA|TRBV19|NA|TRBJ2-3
CASSIVGGGTDTQYF
TGTGCCAGTAGTATTGTGGGAGGCGGGACAGATACGCAGTATTTT
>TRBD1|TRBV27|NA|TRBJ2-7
CASSPTTGNPYEQYF
TGTGCCAGCAGTCCCACGACAGGGAATCCCTACGAGCAGTACTTC
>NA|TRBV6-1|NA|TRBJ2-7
CASSEAGGSYEQYF
TGTGCCAGCAGTGAAGCAGGGGGCTCCTACGAGCAGTACTTC
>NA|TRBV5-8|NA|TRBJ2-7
CASSGRQPTYEQYF
TGTGCCAGCAGCGGAAGGCAGCCCACCTACGAGCAGTACTTC
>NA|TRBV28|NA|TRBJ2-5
CASSFLGRGTQETQYF
TGTGCCAGCAGTTTTTTGGGAAGGGGAACTCAAGAGACCCAGTACTTC
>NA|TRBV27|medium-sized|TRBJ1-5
CASSLDPSSSNQPQHF
TGTGCCAGCAGTTTAGATCCCAGCTCAAGCAATCAGCCCCAGCATTTT
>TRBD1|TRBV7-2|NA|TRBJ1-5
CASSPRTGSNQPQHF
TGTGCCAGCAGCCCTCGGACAGGGAGCAATCAGCCCCAGCATTTT
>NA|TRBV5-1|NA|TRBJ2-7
CASSSGQGAGTPYEQYF
TGCGCCAGCAGCTCCGGCCAGGGTGCAGGAACCCCCTACGAGCAGTACTTC
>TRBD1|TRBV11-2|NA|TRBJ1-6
CASTRDRGNSPLHF
TGTGCCAGCACCCGGGACAGGGGAAATTCACCCCTCCACTTT
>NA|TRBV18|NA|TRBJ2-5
CASSPTLETQYF
TGTGCCAGCTCACCAACCCTGGAGACCCAGTACTTC
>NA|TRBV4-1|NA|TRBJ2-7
CASSQEGGRIYEQYF
TGCGCCAGCAGCCAAGAAGGGGGACGGATTTACGAGCAGTACTTC
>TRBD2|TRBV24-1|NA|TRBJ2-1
CATSDQTSGTFSYNEQFF
TGTGCCACCAGTGATCAAACTAGCGGGACATTCTCCTACAATGAGCAGTTCTTC